Listed here is a single T cell receptor (beta chain). The data were obtained in a study of blood T cell repertoires in COVID-19. The protocol was immunoSEQ multiplex PCR, while the TCRdb copy is restricted to in-frame clones and leaves out a portion. The sample lists 27,000 or so clones, approximately 90% seen once, with around 2.7% in the top ten. Germline-derived CDR1 and CDR2 are SGHRS and YFSETQ. There are 15 residues in the CDR3. The germline V and J ends were trimmed by 3 bases and 2 bases, with 14 bases remaining between them. Material: peripheral blood. This receptor was taken from a human donor in a cohort sampled during active COVID-19. This rearrangement joins TRBV5-1 to TRBJ2-5, with D perhaps TRBD2 (7 bases). The CDR3 DNA follows: TGCGCCAGCAGCTGGCTGAGGGGGGGACAAGAGACCCAGTACTTC. Translated, it gives CASSWLRGGQETQYF.